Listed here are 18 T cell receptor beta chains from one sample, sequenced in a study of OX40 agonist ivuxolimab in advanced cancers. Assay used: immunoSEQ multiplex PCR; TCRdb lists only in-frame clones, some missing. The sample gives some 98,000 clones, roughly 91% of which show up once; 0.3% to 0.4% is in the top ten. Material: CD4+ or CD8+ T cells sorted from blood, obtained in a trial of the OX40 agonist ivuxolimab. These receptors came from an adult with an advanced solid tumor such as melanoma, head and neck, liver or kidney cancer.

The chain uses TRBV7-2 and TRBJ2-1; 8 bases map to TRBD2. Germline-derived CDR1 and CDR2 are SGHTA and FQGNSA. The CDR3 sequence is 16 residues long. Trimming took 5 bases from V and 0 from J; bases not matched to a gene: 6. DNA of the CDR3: TGTGCCAGCAGCATTAGCGGGGACCTCTCCTACAATGAGCAGTTCTTC. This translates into CASSISGDLSYNEQFF.

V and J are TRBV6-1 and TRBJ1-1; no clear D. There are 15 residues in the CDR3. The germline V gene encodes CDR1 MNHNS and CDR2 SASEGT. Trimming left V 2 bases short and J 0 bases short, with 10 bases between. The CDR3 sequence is CASSEQSGLNTEAFF. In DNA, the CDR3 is TGTGCCAGCAGTGAACAATCCGGGCTGAACACTGAAGCTTTCTTT.

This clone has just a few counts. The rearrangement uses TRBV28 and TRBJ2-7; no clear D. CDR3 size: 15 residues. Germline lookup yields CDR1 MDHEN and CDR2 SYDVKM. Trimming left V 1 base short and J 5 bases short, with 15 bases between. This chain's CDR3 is CASSLSLDPGDEQYF. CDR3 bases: TGTGCCAGCAGTTTATCCCTCGACCCCGGAGACGAGCAGTACTTC.

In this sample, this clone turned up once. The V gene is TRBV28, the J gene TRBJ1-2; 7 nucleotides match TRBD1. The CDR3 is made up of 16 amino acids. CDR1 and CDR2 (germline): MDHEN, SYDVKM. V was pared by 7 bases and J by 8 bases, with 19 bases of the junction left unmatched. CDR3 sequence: CASTSHTGELLGGYTF. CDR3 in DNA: TGTGCCAGCACCTCACACACAGGGGAGCTGCTAGGCGGCTACACCTTC.

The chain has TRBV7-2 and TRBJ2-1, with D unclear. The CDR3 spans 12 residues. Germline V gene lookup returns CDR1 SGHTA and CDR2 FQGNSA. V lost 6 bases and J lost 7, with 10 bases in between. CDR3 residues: CASSPRKNEQFF. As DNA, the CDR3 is TGTGCCAGCAGTCCTCGTAAGAATGAGCAGTTCTTC.

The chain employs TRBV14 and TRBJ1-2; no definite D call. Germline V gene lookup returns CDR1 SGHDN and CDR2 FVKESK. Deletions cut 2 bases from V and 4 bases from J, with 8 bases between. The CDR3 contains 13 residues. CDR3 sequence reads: CASSQQKFYGYTF. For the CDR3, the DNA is TGTGCCAGCAGCCAACAGAAATTCTATGGCTACACCTTC.

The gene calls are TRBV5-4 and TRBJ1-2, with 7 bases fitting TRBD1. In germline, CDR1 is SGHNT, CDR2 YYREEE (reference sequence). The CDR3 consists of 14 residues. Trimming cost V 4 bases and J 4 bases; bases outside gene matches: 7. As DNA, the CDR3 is TGTGCCAGCAGCACGAGGGACAGCGCCTATGGCTACACCTTC. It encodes CASSTRDSAYGYTF.

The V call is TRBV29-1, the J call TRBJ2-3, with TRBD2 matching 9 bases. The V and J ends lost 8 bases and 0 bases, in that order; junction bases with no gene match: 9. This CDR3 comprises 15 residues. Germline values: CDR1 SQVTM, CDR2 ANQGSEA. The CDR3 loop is CSIFGLASSTDTQYF. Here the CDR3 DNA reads TGCAGCATCTTCGGACTAGCGAGTAGCACAGATACGCAGTATTTT.

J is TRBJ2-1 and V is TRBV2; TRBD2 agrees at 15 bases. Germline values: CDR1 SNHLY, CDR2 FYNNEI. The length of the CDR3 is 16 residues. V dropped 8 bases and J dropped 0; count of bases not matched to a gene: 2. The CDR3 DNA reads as TGTGCCAGCGGGACTAGCGGGGGGAGCTCCTACAATGAGCAGTTCTTC. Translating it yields CASGTSGGSSYNEQFF.

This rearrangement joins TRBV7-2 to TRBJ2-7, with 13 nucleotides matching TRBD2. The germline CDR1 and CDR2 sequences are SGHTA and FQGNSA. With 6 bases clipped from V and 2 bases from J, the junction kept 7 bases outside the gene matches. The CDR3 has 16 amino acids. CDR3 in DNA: TGTGCCAGCAGTTCTAGAGGACTAGCGGGAGCCTACGAGCAGTACTTC. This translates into CASSSRGLAGAYEQYF.

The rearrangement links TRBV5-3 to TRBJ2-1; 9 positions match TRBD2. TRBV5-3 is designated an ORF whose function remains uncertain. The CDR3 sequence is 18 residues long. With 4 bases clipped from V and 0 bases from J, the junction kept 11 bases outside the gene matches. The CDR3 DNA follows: TGTGCCAGAAGCCCTGGCCTAGCGGGAAAATACTCCTACAATGAGCAGTTCTTC. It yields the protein CARSPGLAGKYSYNEQFF.

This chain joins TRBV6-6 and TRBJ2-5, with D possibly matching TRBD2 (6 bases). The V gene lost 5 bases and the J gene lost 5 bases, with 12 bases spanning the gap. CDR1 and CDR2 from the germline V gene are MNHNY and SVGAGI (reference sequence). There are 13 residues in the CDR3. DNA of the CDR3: TGTGCCAGCAGTCCGGGCGGAGGGGAGACCCAGTACTTC. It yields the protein CASSPGGGETQYF.

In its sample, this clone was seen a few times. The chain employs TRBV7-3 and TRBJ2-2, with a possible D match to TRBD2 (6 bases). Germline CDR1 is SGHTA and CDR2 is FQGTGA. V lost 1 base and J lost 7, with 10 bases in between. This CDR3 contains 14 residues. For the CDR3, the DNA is TGTGCCAGCAGCTTAAATGTAGCGGTCGGGGAGCTGTTTTTT. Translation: CASSLNVAVGELFF.

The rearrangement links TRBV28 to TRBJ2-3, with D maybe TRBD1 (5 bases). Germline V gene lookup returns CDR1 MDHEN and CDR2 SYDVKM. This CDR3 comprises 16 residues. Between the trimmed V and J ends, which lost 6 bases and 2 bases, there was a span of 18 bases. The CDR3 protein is CASRTPGWGLTDTQYF. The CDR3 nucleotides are TGTGCCAGCAGAACACCAGGATGGGGCCTCACAGATACGCAGTATTTT.

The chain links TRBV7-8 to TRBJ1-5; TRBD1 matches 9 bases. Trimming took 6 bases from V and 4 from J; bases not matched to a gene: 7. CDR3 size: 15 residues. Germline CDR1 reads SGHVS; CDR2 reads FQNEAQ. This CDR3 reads CASSSEQGANQPQHF. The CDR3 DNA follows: TGTGCCAGCAGTTCTGAACAGGGGGCGAATCAGCCCCAGCATTTT.

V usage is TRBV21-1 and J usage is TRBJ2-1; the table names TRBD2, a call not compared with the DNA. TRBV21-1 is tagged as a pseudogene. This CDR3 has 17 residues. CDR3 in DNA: TGTGCCAGCACCTTTCCGGGACTAGCGGGAGCGGGCAATGAGCAGTTCTTC. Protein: CASTFPGLAGAGNEQFF.

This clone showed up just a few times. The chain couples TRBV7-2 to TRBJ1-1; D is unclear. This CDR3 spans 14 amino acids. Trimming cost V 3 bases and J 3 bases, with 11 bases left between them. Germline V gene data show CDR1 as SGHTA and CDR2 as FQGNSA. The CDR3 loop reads CASSFQFGDTEAFF. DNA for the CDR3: TGTGCCAGCAGCTTCCAATTCGGGGACACTGAAGCTTTCTTT.

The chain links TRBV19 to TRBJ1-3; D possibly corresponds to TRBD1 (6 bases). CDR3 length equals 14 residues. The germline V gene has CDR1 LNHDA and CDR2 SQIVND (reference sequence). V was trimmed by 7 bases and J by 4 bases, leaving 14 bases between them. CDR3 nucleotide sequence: TGTGCCAGTAACGGGGGCCCGCGGGGAAACACCATATATTTT. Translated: CASNGGPRGNTIYF.